The present T cell receptor beta chain was sequenced within a study of blood T cells in healthy people across ages. The CDR3 is 13 amino acids. Per germline, CDR1 SQVTM and CDR2 ANQGSEA. Trimming removed 7 bases from V and 4 bases from J, with 17 bases in between. Sample-barcoded 5' priming and a J-beta primer mix drove a second PCR of roughly 6 to 12 cycles. TCRdb recomputed calls from the 5' RACE reads with MiXCR, one row per CDR3 protein. The data contain around 1,600,000 distinct CDR3 sequences, roughly 43% of them seen just once; the ten biggest clones take up roughly 3.7%. The source of this sequence is a woman in her late teens or twenties in good health. Sequencing was done on a sample of blood. V is TRBV29-1 and J is TRBJ2-7, with D maybe TRBD2 (6 bases). The CDR3: CSARSGLGYEQYF. In nucleotides, the CDR3 is TGCAGCGCCCGAAGCGGGCTGGGGTACGAGCAGTACTTC.